A selection of T cell receptor beta chains follows, all from one sample in a study of response to subunit inactivated influenza vaccine. TCRdb fed the RT-PCR reads into MiXCR, producing one record per CDR3 protein. Of about 180,000 distinct CDR3 sequences in the sample, roughly a tenth were seen once. Sequencing used CD8+ T cells sorted from PBMCs, obtained less than 25 months after vaccination. Source of these receptors: a man aged 50 to 75 who received an inactivated influenza vaccine. The CDR3 runs from the conserved cysteine through the conserved F or W.

j_call | v_call | cdr3_aa
TRBJ1-1 | TRBV6-2/TRBV6-3 | CASNWGVNTEAFF
TRBJ2-7 | TRBV9 | CASSVVGQGYDEQYF
TRBJ2-7 | TRBV4-2 | CASSQDPGAGGAYEQYF
TRBJ2-2 | TRBV6-5 | CASSYPVPTANTGELFF
TRBJ2-2 | TRBV6-5 | CASSYSGGAVTGELFF
TRBJ2-2 | TRBV10-3 | CAISELGAGSNTGELFF
TRBJ2-1 | TRBV12-3/TRBV12-4 | CASSLLGDTYNEQFF
TRBJ1-1 | TRBV28 | CASSWWDGSGGTEAFF
TRBJ1-1 | TRBV6-1 | CASSANRGTEAFF
TRBJ2-1 | TRBV6-1 | CASSLGGGLDEQFF
TRBJ2-1 | TRBV6-2/TRBV6-3 | CASSPIGGLYNEQFF
TRBJ2-1 | TRBV4-1 | CASSPSGLAQFF
TRBJ2-5 | TRBV11-2 | CASSPRPGQVLKTQYF
TRBJ2-2 | TRBV24-1 | CATSATIRLTGHPGELFF